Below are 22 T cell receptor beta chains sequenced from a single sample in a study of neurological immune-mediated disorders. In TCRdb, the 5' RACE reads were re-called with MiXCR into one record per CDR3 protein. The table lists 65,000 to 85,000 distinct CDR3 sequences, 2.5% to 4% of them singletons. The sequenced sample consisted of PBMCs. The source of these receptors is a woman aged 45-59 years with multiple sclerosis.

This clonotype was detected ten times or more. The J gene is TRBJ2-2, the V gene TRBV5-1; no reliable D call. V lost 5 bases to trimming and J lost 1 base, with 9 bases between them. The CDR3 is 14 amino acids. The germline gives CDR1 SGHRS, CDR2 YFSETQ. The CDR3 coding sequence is TGCGCCAGCAGAATTCCGGGGAACACCGGGGAGCTGTTTTTT. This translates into CASRIPGNTGELFF.

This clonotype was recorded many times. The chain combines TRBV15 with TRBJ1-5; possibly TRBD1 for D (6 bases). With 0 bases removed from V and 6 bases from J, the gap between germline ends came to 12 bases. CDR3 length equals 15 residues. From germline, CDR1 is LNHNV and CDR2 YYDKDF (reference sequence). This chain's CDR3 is CATSRDLEGGQPQHF. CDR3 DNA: TGTGCCACCAGCAGAGATCTCGAGGGGGGTCAGCCCCAGCATTTT. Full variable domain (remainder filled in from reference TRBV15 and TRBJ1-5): DAMVIQNPRYQVTQFGKPVTLSCSQTLNHNVMYWYQQKSSQAPKLLFHYYDKDFNNEADTPDNFQSRRPNTSFCFLDIRSPGLGDTAMYLCATSRDLEGGQPQHFGDGTRLSIL.

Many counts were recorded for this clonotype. This CDR3 is CSASTGGTHNEQFF. The CDR3 DNA is TGCAGTGCTAGTACGGGAGGGACTCACAATGAGCAGTTCTTC. The chain joins TRBV20-1 to TRBJ2-1; 8 bases match TRBD2. Trimming removed 3 bases from V and 5 bases from J; junction bases left unmatched: 6. The CDR3 sequence is 14 residues long. From germline, CDR1 is DFQATT and CDR2 SNEGSKA (reference sequence).

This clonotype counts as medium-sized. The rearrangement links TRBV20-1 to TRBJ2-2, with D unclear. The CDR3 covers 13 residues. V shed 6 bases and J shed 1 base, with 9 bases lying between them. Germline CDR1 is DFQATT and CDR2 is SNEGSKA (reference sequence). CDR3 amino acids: CSASWQNTGELFF. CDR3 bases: TGCAGTGCCAGCTGGCAGAACACCGGGGAGCTGTTTTTT.

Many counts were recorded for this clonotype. The CDR3 bases are TGTGCCAGCAGCGACTTACCCTACGAGCAGTACTTC. Protein sequence: CASSDLPYEQYF. The chain is built from TRBV12-3 or TRBV12-4 and TRBJ2-7; D unresolved. V gave up 6 bases and J gave up 2 bases, with 8 bases separating them. The CDR3 sequence is 12 residues long.

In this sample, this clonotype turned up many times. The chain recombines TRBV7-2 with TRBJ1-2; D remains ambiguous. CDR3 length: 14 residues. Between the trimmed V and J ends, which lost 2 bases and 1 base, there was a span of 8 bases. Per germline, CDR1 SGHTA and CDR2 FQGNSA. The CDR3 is CASSLLGNNYGYTF. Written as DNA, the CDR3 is TGTGCCAGCAGCTTACTGGGCAATAACTATGGCTACACCTTC.

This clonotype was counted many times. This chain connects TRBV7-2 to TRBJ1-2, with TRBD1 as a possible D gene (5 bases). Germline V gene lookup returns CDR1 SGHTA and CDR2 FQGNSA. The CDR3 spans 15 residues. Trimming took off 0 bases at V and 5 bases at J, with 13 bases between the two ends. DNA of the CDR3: TGTGCCAGCAGCTTAGCAAGACTGGGGGGGTATGGCTACACCTTC. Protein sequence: CASSLARLGGYGYTF.

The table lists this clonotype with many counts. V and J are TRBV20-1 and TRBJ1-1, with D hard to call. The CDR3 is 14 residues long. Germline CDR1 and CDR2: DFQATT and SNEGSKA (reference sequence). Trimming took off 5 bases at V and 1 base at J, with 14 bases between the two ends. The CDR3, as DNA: TGCAGTGCTGCGGGCCTAGGGTGGAACACTGAAGCTTTCTTT. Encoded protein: CSAAGLGWNTEAFF.

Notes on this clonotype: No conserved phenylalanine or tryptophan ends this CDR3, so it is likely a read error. Written as DNA, the CDR3 is TGTGCCAGCAGCCAAGATAGAAACCTGCACACCGGGGAGCTGTTTTGT. This codes for CASSQDRNLHTGELFC. V gene TRBV4-2 combines with J gene TRBJ2-2; D is unresolved. From germline, CDR1 is LGHNA and CDR2 YNFKEQ. Deletions cut 0 bases from V and 3 bases from J, with 11 bases between. The CDR3 has 16 amino acids.

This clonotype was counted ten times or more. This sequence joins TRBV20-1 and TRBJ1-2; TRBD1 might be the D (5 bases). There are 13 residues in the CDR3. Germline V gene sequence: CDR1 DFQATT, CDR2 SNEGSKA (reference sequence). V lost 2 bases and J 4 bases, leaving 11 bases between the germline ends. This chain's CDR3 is CSARLEGSYGYTF. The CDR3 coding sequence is TGCAGTGCTAGATTGGAGGGGTCCTATGGCTACACCTTC.

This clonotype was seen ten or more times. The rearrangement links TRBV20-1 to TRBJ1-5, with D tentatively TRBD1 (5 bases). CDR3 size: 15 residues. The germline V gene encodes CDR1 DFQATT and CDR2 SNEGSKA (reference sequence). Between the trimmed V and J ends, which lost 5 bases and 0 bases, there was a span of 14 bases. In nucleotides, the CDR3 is TGCAGTGCTGGGGCGGGGGGTTATAGCAATCAGCCCCAGCATTTT. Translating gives CSAGAGGYSNQPQHF.

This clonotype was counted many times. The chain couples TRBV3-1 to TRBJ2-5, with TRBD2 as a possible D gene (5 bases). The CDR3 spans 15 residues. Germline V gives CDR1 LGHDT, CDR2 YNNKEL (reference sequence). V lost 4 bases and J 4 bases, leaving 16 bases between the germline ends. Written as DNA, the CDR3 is TGTGCCAGCAGCCCACTGGGGAACGGAGGAGAGACCCAGTACTTC. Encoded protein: CASSPLGNGGETQYF.

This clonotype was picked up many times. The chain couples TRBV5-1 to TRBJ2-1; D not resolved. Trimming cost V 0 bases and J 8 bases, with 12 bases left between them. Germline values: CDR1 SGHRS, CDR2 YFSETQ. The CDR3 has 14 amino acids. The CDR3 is CASSLATYMDEQFF. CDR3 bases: TGCGCCAGCAGCTTGGCAACTTATATGGATGAGCAGTTCTTC.

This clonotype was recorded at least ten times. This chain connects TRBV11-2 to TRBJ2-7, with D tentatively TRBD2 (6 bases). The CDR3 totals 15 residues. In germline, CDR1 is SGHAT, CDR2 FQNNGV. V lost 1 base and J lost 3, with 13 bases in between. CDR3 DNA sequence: TGTGCCAGCAGCTTAGGAGGTGGGGGGAACTACGAGCAGTACTTC. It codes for CASSLGGGGNYEQYF. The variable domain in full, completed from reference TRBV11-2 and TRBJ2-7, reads EAGVAQSPRYKIIEKRQSVAFWCNPISGHATLYWYQQILGQGPKLLIQFQNNGVVDDSQLPKDRFSAERLKGVDSTLKIQPAKLEDSAVYLCASSLGGGGNYEQYFGPGTRLTVT.

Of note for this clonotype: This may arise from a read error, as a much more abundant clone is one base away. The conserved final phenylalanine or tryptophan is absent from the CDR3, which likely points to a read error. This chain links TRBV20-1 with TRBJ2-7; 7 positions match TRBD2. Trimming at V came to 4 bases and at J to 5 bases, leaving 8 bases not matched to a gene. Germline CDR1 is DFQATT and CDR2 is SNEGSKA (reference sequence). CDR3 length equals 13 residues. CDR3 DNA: TGCAGTGCTATGGGGGGAGGGCCCGACGAGCAGTACTAC. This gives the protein CSAMGGGPDEQYY.

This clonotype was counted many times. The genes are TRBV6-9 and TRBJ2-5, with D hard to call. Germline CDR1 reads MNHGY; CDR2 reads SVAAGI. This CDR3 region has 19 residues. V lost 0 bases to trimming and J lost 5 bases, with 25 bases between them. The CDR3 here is CASSYSGWLDCSPLETQYF. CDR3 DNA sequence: TGTGCCAGCAGTTATTCTGGGTGGCTCGATTGCTCTCCCTTGGAGACCCAGTACTTC.

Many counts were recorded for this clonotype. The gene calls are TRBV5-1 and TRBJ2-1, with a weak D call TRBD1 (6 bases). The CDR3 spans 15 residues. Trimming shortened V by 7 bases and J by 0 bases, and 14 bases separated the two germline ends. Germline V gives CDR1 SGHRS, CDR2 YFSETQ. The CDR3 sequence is CASSRQVSSYNEQFF. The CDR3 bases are TGCGCCAGCTCCAGACAGGTGAGCTCCTACAATGAGCAGTTCTTC.

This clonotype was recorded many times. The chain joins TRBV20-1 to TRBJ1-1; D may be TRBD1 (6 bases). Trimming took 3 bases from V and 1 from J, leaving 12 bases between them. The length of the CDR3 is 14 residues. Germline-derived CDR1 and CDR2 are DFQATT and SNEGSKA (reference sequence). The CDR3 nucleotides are TGCAGTGCTAGGGTGGGGGGCTCGAACACTGAAGCTTTCTTT. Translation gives CSARVGGSNTEAFF.

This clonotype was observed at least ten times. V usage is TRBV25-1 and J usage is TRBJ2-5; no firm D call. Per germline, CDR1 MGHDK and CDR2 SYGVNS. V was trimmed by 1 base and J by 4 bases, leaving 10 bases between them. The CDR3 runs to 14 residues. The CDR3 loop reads CASSEFGPGETQYF. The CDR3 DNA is TGTGCCAGCAGTGAATTTGGGCCCGGAGAGACCCAGTACTTC.

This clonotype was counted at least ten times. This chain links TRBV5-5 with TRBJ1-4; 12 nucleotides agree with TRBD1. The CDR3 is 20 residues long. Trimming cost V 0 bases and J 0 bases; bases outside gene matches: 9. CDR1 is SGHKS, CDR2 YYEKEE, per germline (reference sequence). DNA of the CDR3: TGTGCCAGCAGCTTGGAGGAGGGACAGGGGGCTCCTTCAACTAATGAAAAACTGTTTTTT. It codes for CASSLEEGQGAPSTNEKLFF.

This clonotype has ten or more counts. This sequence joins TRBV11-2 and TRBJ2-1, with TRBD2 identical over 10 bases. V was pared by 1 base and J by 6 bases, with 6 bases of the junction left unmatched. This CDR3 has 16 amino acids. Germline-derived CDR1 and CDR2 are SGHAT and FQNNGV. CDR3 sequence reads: CASSLASGGASNEQFF. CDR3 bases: TGTGCCAGCAGCTTAGCCAGCGGGGGGGCCTCCAATGAGCAGTTCTTC. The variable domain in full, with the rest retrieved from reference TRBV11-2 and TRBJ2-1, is EAGVAQSPRYKIIEKRQSVAFWCNPISGHATLYWYQQILGQGPKLLIQFQNNGVVDDSQLPKDRFSAERLKGVDSTLKIQPAKLEDSAVYLCASSLASGGASNEQFFGPGTRLTVL.

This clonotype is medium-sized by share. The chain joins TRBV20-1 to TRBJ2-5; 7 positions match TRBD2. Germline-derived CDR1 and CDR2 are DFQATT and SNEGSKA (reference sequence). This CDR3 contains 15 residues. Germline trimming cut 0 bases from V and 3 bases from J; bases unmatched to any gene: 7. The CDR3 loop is CSARDQAGVKETQYF. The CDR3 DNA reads TGCAGTGCTAGAGATCAGGCGGGGGTCAAAGAGACCCAGTACTTC.